This T cell receptor (beta chain) was profiled in a study of T cells after somatic rescue of genetic block. The V end lost 7 bases, the J end lost 0 bases, and 12 bases lay between the germline ends. The CDR3 spans 15 residues. Germline CDR1 and CDR2: MDHEN and SYDVKM. The table came from immunoSEQ multiplex PCR; TCRdb's copy has only in-frame clones and leaves some out. The sample comprises 45,000 to 70,000 clones, approximately 96% of which are singletons, and 0.075% to 0.095% rests with the top ten. This clone was detected only a few times. The sample taken for sequencing was peripheral blood mononuclear cells (PBMCs). The receptor's source is a child less than two years old. The rearrangement uses TRBV28 and TRBJ1-4; D unresolved. In DNA, the CDR3 is TGTGCCAGCACCAGGACCGGCGCAACTAATGAAAAACTGTTTTTT. Translated: CASTRTGATNEKLFF.